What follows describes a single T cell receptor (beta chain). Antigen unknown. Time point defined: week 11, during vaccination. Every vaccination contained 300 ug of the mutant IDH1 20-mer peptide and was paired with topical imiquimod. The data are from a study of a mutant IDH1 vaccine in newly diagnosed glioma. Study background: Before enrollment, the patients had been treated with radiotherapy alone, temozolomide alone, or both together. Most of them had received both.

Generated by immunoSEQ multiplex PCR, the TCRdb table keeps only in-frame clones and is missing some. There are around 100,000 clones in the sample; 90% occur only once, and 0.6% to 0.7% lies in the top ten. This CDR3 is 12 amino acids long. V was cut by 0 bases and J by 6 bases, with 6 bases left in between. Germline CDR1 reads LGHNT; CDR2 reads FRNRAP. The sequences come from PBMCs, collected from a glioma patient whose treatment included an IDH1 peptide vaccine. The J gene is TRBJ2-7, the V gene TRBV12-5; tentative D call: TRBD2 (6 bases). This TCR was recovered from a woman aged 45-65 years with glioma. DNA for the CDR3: TGTGCTAGTGGTTTGGTGGGGGGCGAGCAGTACTTC. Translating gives CASGLVGGEQYF.